The 9 T cell receptor beta chains presented below share a single source sample, sequenced in a study of cytomegalovirus exposure and HLA in healthy donors (dated by TCRdb to about 2017). Libraries were made using the immunoSEQ multiplex PCR assay. For the multiplex PCR, a mixture combining 60 forward primers for TCR Vbeta segments and 13 reverse primers for TCR Jbeta segments was used. The source is immuneACCESS, and TCRdb retained only in-frame sequences with V and J called. Part of the clones is not carried over; for the studies checked, unresolved V genes explain less than half of this, and the remainder is unexplained. The sample table holds about 140,000 clones, of which roughly 81% were seen once. Approximately 1.5% of the sample lies in the top ten. Sequencing was done on a sample of PBMCs. The receptors here all came from a female donor in good health and CMV-seronegative.

J is TRBJ2-5 and V is TRBV19; D is perhaps TRBD1 (6 bases). Germline loops: CDR1 LNHDA, CDR2 SQIVND (reference sequence). Trimming shortened V by 3 bases and J by 3 bases, and 8 bases separated the two germline ends. CDR3 size: 13 residues. Here the CDR3 DNA reads TGTGCCAGTAGTATGAACAGGGAAGAGACCCAGTACTTC. Its translation is CASSMNREETQYF.

This clone was counted ten times or more. V usage is TRBV5-6 and J usage is TRBJ2-7, with 7 nucleotides matching TRBD1. J was trimmed by 5 bases and V by 4 bases; bases with no gene match: 6. The CDR3 totals 13 residues. CDR1 SGHDT and CDR2 YYEEEE come from the germline V gene. CDR3 loop: CASSVTGDDEQYF. DNA of the CDR3: TGTGCCAGCAGCGTTACAGGGGACGACGAGCAGTACTTC.

The chain combines TRBV14 with TRBJ1-4, with no clear D. This CDR3 has 15 residues. The germline gives CDR1 SGHDN, CDR2 FVKESK. Trimming pared 2 bases from V and 1 base from J, leaving 8 bases between. The CDR3 spells CASSQRGVTNEKLFF. The CDR3 DNA sequence: TGTGCCAGCAGCCAACGTGGAGTAACTAATGAAAAACTGTTTTTT.

The chain carries TRBV7-8 and TRBJ1-3; D remains ambiguous. The length of the CDR3 is 14 residues. CDR1 and CDR2 (germline): SGHVS, FQNEAQ. Between the trimmed V and J ends, which lost 3 bases and 7 bases, there was a span of 13 bases. CDR3 in amino acids: CASSLASQSNTIYF. Written as DNA, the CDR3 is TGTGCCAGCAGCTTGGCTAGCCAGTCGAACACCATATATTTT.

The chain carries TRBV4-1 and TRBJ1-2; possible D gene TRBD1, 5 bases. Germline V lookup: CDR1 MGHRA, CDR2 YSYEKL. This CDR3 contains 14 residues. Trimming cost V 0 bases and J 7 bases, with 12 bases left between them. CDR3 sequence (DNA): TGCGCCAGCAGCCAAGATGGAGCAGGGTGTGGCTACACCTTC. Amino acids: CASSQDGAGCGYTF.

The chain couples TRBV5-6 to TRBJ2-7, with a weak D call TRBD2 (6 bases). The CDR3 covers 15 residues. The V gene lost 3 bases and the J gene lost 2 bases, with 15 bases spanning the gap. Per germline, CDR1 SGHDT and CDR2 YYEEEE. CDR3 region: CASSSGVRFPYEQYF. CDR3 bases: TGTGCCAGCAGCTCGGGAGTCAGGTTCCCCTACGAGCAGTACTTC. Full variable domain (outside the CDR3, taken from reference TRBV5-6 and TRBJ2-7): DAGVTQSPTHLIKTRGQQVTLRCSPKSGHDTVSWYQQALGQGPQFIFQYYEEEERQRGNFPDRFSGHQFPNYSSELNVNALLLGDSALYLCASSSGVRFPYEQYFGPGTRLTVT.

The V and J genes are TRBV7-6 and TRBJ2-5; D uncertain. Germline loops: CDR1 SGHVS, CDR2 FNYEAQ. This CDR3 is built from 16 residues. V lost 0 bases and J lost 5, with 16 bases in between. The CDR3 here is CASSLAGLRNRETQYF. In DNA, the CDR3 is TGTGCCAGCAGCTTAGCCGGTTTACGCAACCGGGAGACCCAGTACTTC.

This clone was seen just once. The chain is built from TRBV5-1 and TRBJ2-7, with 10 bases lining up with TRBD1. Germline CDR1 SGHRS, CDR2 YFSETQ. V shed 0 bases and J 3 bases; nucleotides not matched to a gene: 0. The CDR3 contains 14 residues. DNA of the CDR3: TGCGCCAGCAGCTTGGGGACAGGGGGCTACGAGCAGTACTTC. It encodes CASSLGTGGYEQYF.

This clone occurred once. V is TRBV14 and J is TRBJ2-5; D perhaps matches TRBD1 (5 bases). The length of the CDR3 is 13 residues. Germline CDR1 SGHDN, CDR2 FVKESK. Trimming left V 2 bases short and J 4 bases short, with 8 bases between. The DNA of the CDR3 is TGTGCCAGCAGCCAAAATCAGGGAGAGACCCAGTACTTC. It specifies CASSQNQGETQYF.